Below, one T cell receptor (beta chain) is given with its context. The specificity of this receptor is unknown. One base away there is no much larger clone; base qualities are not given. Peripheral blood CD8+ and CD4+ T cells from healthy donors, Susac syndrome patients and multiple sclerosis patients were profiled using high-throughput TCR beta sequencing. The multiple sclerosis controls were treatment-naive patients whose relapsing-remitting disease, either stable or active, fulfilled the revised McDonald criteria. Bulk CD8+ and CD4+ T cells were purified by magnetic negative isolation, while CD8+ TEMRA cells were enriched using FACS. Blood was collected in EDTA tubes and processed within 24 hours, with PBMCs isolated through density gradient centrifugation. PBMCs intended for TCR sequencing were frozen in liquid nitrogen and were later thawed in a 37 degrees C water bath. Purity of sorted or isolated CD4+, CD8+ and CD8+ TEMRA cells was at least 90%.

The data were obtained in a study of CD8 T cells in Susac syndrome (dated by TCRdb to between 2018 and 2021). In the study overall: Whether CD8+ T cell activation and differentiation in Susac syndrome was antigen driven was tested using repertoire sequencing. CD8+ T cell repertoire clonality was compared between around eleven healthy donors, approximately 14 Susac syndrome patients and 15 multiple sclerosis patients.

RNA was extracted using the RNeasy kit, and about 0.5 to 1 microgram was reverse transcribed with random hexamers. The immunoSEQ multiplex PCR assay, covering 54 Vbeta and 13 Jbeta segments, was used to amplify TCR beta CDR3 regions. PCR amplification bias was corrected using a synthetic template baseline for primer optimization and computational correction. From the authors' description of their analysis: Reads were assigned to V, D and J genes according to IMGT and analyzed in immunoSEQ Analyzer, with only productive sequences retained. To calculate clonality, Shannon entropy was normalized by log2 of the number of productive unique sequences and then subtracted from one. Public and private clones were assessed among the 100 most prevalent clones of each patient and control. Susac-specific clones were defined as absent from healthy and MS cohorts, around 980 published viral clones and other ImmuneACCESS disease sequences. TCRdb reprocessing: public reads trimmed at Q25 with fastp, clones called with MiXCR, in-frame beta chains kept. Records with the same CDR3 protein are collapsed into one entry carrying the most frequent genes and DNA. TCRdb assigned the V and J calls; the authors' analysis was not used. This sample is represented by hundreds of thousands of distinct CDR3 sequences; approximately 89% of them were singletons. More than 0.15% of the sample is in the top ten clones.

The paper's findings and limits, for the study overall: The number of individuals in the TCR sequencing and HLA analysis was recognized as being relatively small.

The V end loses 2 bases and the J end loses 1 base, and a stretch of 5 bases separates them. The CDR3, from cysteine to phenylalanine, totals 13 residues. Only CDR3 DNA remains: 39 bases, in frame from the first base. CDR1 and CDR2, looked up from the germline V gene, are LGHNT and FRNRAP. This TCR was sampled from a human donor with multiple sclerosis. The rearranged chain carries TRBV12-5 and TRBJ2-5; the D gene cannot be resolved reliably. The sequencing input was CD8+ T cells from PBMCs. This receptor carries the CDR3 CASGLSLQETQYF. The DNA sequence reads TGTGCTAGTGGTTTGTCACTCCAAGAGACCCAGTACTTC.